Presented here are 31 T cell receptor beta chains from one specimen sequenced in a study of radiation and T cells in renal cell carcinoma. The data were produced by immunoSEQ multiplex PCR, yet TCRdb's version contains in-frame clones alone and is incomplete. The data hold 140,000 to 150,000 clones, with about 88% observed a single time. The time point is: baseline pretreatment blood. The sample's treatment: 15 Gy SBRT to primary tumor, nephrectomy 4 weeks later. The sample was blood, taken from a patient whose treatment included radiotherapy and nephrectomy. These receptors all come from a woman aged 70-85 years with renal cell carcinoma.

The J gene is TRBJ2-5, the V gene TRBV9; D is uncertain. This CDR3 is 13 amino acids long. V dropped 3 bases and J dropped 8 bases, with 14 bases sitting between them. CDR1 is SGDLS and CDR2 is YYNGEE in the germline V gene. CDR3: CASSARVVDTQYF. In nucleotides, the CDR3 is TGTGCCAGCAGCGCTCGGGTGGTGGACACCCAGTACTTC.

The V gene is TRBV4-1, the J gene TRBJ2-5; 14 bases fit TRBD2. V was clipped by 5 bases and J by 0 bases; unmatched bases: 8. The CDR3 is 18 amino acids. The V gene's germline CDR1 is MGHRA and CDR2 YSYEKL. The CDR3 DNA sequence: TGCGCCAGCAGCGACGGACTAGCGGGGGGCTCGAACCAAGAGACCCAGTACTTC. This sequence encodes CASSDGLAGGSNQETQYF.

The count of this clone is one. The chain recombines TRBV30 with TRBJ2-3; D uncertain. The CDR3 runs to 13 residues. The V and J ends lost 7 bases and 1 base respectively, with 12 bases between them. Looked up from germline, CDR1 is GTSNPN and CDR2 is SVGIG (reference sequence). CDR3 residues: CASLPEGTDTQYF. CDR3 in DNA: TGTGCCTCCCTCCCGGAAGGCACAGATACGCAGTATTTT.

This chain joins TRBV6-1 and TRBJ1-5; D is possibly TRBD1 (6 bases). In germline, CDR1 is MNHNS, CDR2 SASEGT. V lost 3 bases and J lost 5, with 14 bases in between. The CDR3 totals 15 residues. The CDR3 region is CASSDSRGRYQPQHF. In nucleotides, the CDR3 is TGTGCCAGCAGTGATTCCCGGGGGCGATATCAGCCCCAGCATTTT.

The chain carries TRBV7-9 and TRBJ2-5; tentative D call: TRBD2 (7 bases). Germline V CDR1 and CDR2: SEHNR, FQNEAQ (reference sequence). Between the trimmed V and J ends, which lost 8 bases and 2 bases, there was a span of 12 bases. This CDR3 is built from 13 residues. CDR3 loop: CASGLGGQETQYF. CDR3 nucleotide sequence: TGTGCCAGCGGACTAGGGGGACAAGAGACCCAGTACTTC.

The rearrangement uses TRBV4-1 and TRBJ1-3, with 10 bases aligning to TRBD1. Germline V gives CDR1 MGHRA, CDR2 YSYEKL. V was pared by 2 bases and J by 5 bases, with 9 bases of the junction left unmatched. The CDR3 extends over 17 amino acids. The CDR3 bases are TGCGCCAGCAGCCAACTAGTCGGACAGGGGGTGAGAAACACCATATATTTT. Amino acid sequence: CASSQLVGQGVRNTIYF.

Details on this clone: One end of the junction is discordant with germline, which a read error may explain. The sample holds other DNA sequences that translate to the same CDR3. The chain uses TRBV30 and TRBJ1-6, with TRBD1 matching 7 bases. The CDR3 sequence is 16 residues long. Germline lookup yields CDR1 GTSNPN and CDR2 SVGIG (reference sequence). Here the CDR3 reads CAWTPWTGGGGSPLHF. CDR3 DNA sequence: TGCGCCTGGACACCTTGGACCGGAGGGGGCGGTTCACCCCTCCACTTT.

This clone came up once. V is TRBV4-1 and J is TRBJ1-1, with TRBD1 matching over 8 bases. V lost 0 bases, J lost 0 bases, and 3 bases stayed unmatched. CDR3 size: 16 residues. Germline CDR1 reads MGHRA; CDR2 reads YSYEKL. The CDR3 DNA reads as TGCGCCAGCAGCCAAGAAGGGACAGGCCTGAACACTGAAGCTTTCTTT. Translation gives CASSQEGTGLNTEAFF.

The chain joins TRBV28 to TRBJ2-3; 10 positions agree with TRBD2. J gave up 4 bases and V 5 bases, and 3 bases lay outside the gene matches. The CDR3 spans 14 residues. Per germline, CDR1 MDHEN and CDR2 SYDVKM. Here the CDR3 reads CASSPGLAADTQYF. The CDR3 DNA is TGTGCCAGCAGTCCCGGACTAGCGGCAGATACGCAGTATTTT.

The chain has TRBV28 and TRBJ2-7; 11 nucleotides align to TRBD1. V dropped 5 bases and J dropped 0; count of bases not matched to a gene: 6. Germline loops: CDR1 MDHEN, CDR2 SYDVKM. CDR3 size: 16 residues. CDR3 sequence (DNA): TGTGCCAGCAGTCTCCGGACAGGGGGCAGCTCCTACGAGCAGTACTTC. It encodes CASSLRTGGSSYEQYF.

The J gene is TRBJ1-4, the V gene TRBV6-6; maybe TRBD1 (5 bases). Germline-derived CDR1 and CDR2 are MNHNY and SVGAGI (reference sequence). CDR3 length: 15 residues. Trimming shortened V by 0 bases and J by 5 bases, and 10 bases separated the two germline ends. The CDR3 protein is CASSYSGGGNEKLFF. Written as DNA, the CDR3 is TGTGCCAGCAGTTACTCTGGCGGGGGAAATGAAAAACTGTTTTTT.

V and J are TRBV15 and TRBJ2-1, with TRBD1 as a possible D gene (6 bases). The CDR3 has 15 residues. From germline, CDR1 is LNHNV and CDR2 YYDKDF (reference sequence). V shed 5 bases and J shed 9 bases, with 20 bases lying between them. The CDR3 reads CATSRSRPGAPEQFF. CDR3 in DNA: TGTGCCACCAGCCGGAGCCGGCCAGGGGCGCCTGAGCAGTTCTTC.

The CDR3 DNA reads as TGTGCCAGCAGCTTGGACAACAGGAACACTGAAGCTTTCTTT. This sequence encodes CASSLDNRNTEAFF. The V gene is TRBV5-4, the J gene TRBJ1-1; D call uncertain. Trimming pared 0 bases from V and 1 base from J, leaving 7 bases between. The CDR3 runs to 14 residues. Germline loops: CDR1 SGHNT, CDR2 YYREEE (reference sequence).

CDR3 DNA: TGTGCCAGCAGCTCTCGGACAGGGCTCCGTGGCTACACCTTC. Translated: CASSSRTGLRGYTF. The chain employs TRBV7-2 and TRBJ1-2; 8 bases line up with TRBD1. Germline values: CDR1 SGHTA, CDR2 FQGNSA. V dropped 4 bases and J dropped 7; count of bases not matched to a gene: 8. The CDR3 sequence is 14 residues long.

This sequence joins TRBV9 and TRBJ1-4; 7 bases line up with TRBD1. The germline CDR1 and CDR2 sequences are SGDLS and YYNGEE. The CDR3 is 14 amino acids. Germline trimming cut 2 bases from V and 4 bases from J; bases unmatched to any gene: 2. DNA of the CDR3: TGTGCCAGCAGCGTCGGGACAGTTAATGAAAAACTGTTTTTT. Translation: CASSVGTVNEKLFF.

The chain uses TRBV4-2 and TRBJ1-1, with unresolved D. Per germline, CDR1 LGHNA and CDR2 YNFKEQ. The CDR3 runs 16 residues. V was clipped by 3 bases and J by 7 bases, with 21 bases between them. The CDR3, as DNA: TGTGCCAGCAGCCACCACCGAACGGGGAAAGGGAATGAAGCTTTCTTT. Translated: CASSHHRTGKGNEAFF.

The chain recombines TRBV5-1 with TRBJ1-3; 10 positions agree with TRBD1. Germline CDR1 SGHRS, CDR2 YFSETQ. J lost 3 bases, V lost 4 bases, and 1 base had no gene match. This CDR3 contains 14 residues. The CDR3 here is CASSRDRGGNTIYF. In DNA form, the CDR3 reads TGCGCCAGCAGCCGGGACAGGGGTGGAAACACCATATATTTT.

This clone was seen a few times. V usage is TRBV4-2 and J usage is TRBJ1-1; weak D call: TRBD1 (5 bases). Germline V CDR1 and CDR2: LGHNA, YNFKEQ. V was clipped by 0 bases and J by 0 bases, with 5 bases between them. This CDR3 is built from 14 residues. The CDR3 DNA sequence: TGTGCCAGCAGCCAAGAAGGGGTGAACACTGAAGCTTTCTTT. Protein sequence: CASSQEGVNTEAFF.

The sample holds a few counts of this clone. J is TRBJ1-5 and V is TRBV28; 8 positions match TRBD1. Germline lookup yields CDR1 MDHEN and CDR2 SYDVKM. V gave up 5 bases and J gave up 7 bases; unmatched junction bases: 13. The CDR3 totals 16 residues. The CDR3 region is CASSPSRTGLRQPQHF. The CDR3 DNA reads TGTGCCAGCAGTCCCTCCCGGACAGGGCTCAGGCAGCCCCAGCATTTT.

This clone was seen only once. The rearrangement uses TRBV5-1 and TRBJ2-5; either TRBD1 or TRBD2 may fit D (5 bases each). V lost 0 bases and J 5 bases, leaving 14 bases between the germline ends. CDR1 SGHRS and CDR2 YFSETQ come from the germline V gene. This CDR3 region has 15 residues. The CDR3, as DNA: TGCGCCAGCAGCTTGGCCGGGACGGGGTGGGAGACCCAGTACTTC. Its protein is CASSLAGTGWETQYF.

V gene TRBV19 combines with J gene TRBJ1-1, with 9 nucleotides matching TRBD1. The CDR3 sequence is 12 residues long. Per germline, CDR1 LNHDA and CDR2 SQIVND (reference sequence). The J segment lost 9 bases and the V segment lost 4 bases, leaving 3 bases of the junction unmatched. CDR3 DNA: TGTGCCAGTAGTAGAGACAGGGGGAAAGCTTTCTTT. It codes for CASSRDRGKAFF.

CDR3 loop: CASSKVRGGGYNEQFF. The CDR3 DNA follows: TGTGCCAGTAGTAAGGTGCGGGGGGGCGGCTACAATGAGCAGTTCTTC. J is TRBJ2-1 and V is TRBV19; 9 bases line up with TRBD2. Germline CDR1 and CDR2: LNHDA and SQIVND (reference sequence). This CDR3 comprises 16 residues. J gave up 3 bases and V 4 bases, and 7 bases lay outside the gene matches.

This clone was recorded only once. This chain connects TRBV2 to TRBJ1-2; the D is unclear. Germline CDR1 reads SNHLY; CDR2 reads FYNNEI. The CDR3 is 15 residues long. V lost 5 bases and J lost 0, with 13 bases in between. Written as DNA, the CDR3 is TGTGCCAGCAGTTCCGCGTTCGGACCTAACTATGGCTACACCTTC. It encodes CASSSAFGPNYGYTF.

The chain has TRBV6-6 and TRBJ2-7; 7 bases agree with TRBD1. The CDR3 contains 13 residues. CDR1 is MNHNY, CDR2 SVGAGI, per germline (reference sequence). The ends lost 5 bases at V and 4 bases at J; junction bases unmatched: 5. The CDR3 loop reads CASSRDRNYEQYF. CDR3 DNA: TGTGCCAGCAGTAGGGACAGAAATTACGAGCAGTACTTC.

V and J are TRBV6-6 and TRBJ1-6, with 9 bases matching TRBD1. Germline lookup yields CDR1 MNHNY and CDR2 SVGAGI (reference sequence). Trimming cost V 4 bases and J 8 bases; bases outside gene matches: 3. This CDR3 comprises 14 residues. As DNA, the CDR3 is TGTGCCAGCAGTTCCCGGACAGGGGATTCACCCCTCCACTTT. This codes for CASSSRTGDSPLHF.

In its sample, this clone was seen once. The CDR3 region has the DNA TGTGCCAGTAGTATAGTCGGGTGGATTACGACGGATGGCTACACCTTC. Residues: CASSIVGWITTDGYTF. The chain couples TRBV19 to TRBJ1-2; D unclear. Germline-derived CDR1 and CDR2 are LNHDA and SQIVND (reference sequence). The V end was cut by 1 base, the J end by 6 bases, with 18 bases between. The CDR3 runs 16 residues.

This clone was seen only a few times. V usage is TRBV7-2 and J usage is TRBJ2-1, with TRBD1 matching 8 bases. J lost 4 bases, V lost 3 bases, and 5 bases had no gene match. The CDR3 extends over 15 amino acids. The germline gives CDR1 SGHTA, CDR2 FQGNSA. CDR3 sequence: CASSFSGQDYNEQFF. The CDR3 DNA reads TGTGCCAGCAGCTTCTCGGGACAGGATTACAATGAGCAGTTCTTC. Full variable domain (remainder filled in from reference TRBV7-2 and TRBJ2-1): GAGVSQSPSNKVTEKGKDVELRCDPISGHTALYWYRQSLGQGLEFLIYFQGNSAPDKSGLPSDRFSAERTGGSVSTLTIQRTQQEDSAVYLCASSFSGQDYNEQFFGPGTRLTVL.

This sequence joins TRBV5-6 and TRBJ1-2; TRBD1 matches at 11 bases. The CDR3 has 15 residues. Germline V lookup: CDR1 SGHDT, CDR2 YYEEEE. The ends lost 4 bases at V and 4 bases at J; junction bases unmatched: 6. CDR3 in DNA: TGTGCCAGCAGCGGGGACAGGGGGTTTTCCTATGGCTACACCTTC. It specifies CASSGDRGFSYGYTF.

The CDR3 DNA reads as TGCAGCGCCCGTCTCGGGGGGGCAGGAGGGGAGCTGTTTTTT. Its translation is CSARLGGAGGELFF. The rearrangement uses TRBV29-1 and TRBJ2-2, with 8 bases aligning to TRBD2. In germline, CDR1 is SQVTM, CDR2 ANQGSEA. Germline trimming cut 7 bases from V and 8 bases from J; bases unmatched to any gene: 12. This CDR3 region has 14 residues.

The gene calls are TRBV12-5 and TRBJ1-2; 10 nucleotides align to TRBD1. The CDR3 is 15 amino acids. From germline, CDR1 is LGHNT and CDR2 FRNRAP. J was trimmed by 4 bases and V by 6 bases; bases with no gene match: 8. In nucleotides, the CDR3 is TGTGCTAGTGGACCGGGACAGGGGACCTTCTATGGCTACACCTTC. Translating gives CASGPGQGTFYGYTF.

The chain links TRBV28 to TRBJ2-7; D unresolved. Germline CDR1 and CDR2: MDHEN and SYDVKM. This CDR3 has 15 residues. V was cut by 5 bases and J by 5 bases, with 19 bases left in between. DNA for the CDR3: TGTGCCAGCAGTCCAGGAGCTAACCGGATCCACGAGCAGTACTTC. It yields the protein CASSPGANRIHEQYF.